Detailed here is one T cell receptor beta chain. The data stem from a study of blood T cell repertoires in COVID-19. As for the study in general: PBMCs, B-cell-depleted T cells, or T cells were the source of the cDNA or gDNA that made up the material.

TCRdb's table, derived via immunoSEQ multiplex PCR, lists solely in-frame clones and lacks some. The sample has 150,000 to 200,000 clones, 80% seen once. Trimming cost V 7 bases and J 5 bases, with 14 bases left between them. The CDR3 length is 12 residues. CDR1 and CDR2 (germline): SQVTM, ANQGSEA. The sequence came from a man aged 35 to 55 who had recovered from COVID-19. Sequencing was performed on PBMCs or T cells enriched from blood (not recorded which). V gene TRBV29-1 combines with J gene TRBJ1-1; D unresolved. The DNA of the CDR3 is TGCAGCGCCCGGCGGGAGCGAACTGAAGCTTTCTTT. Its translation is CSARRERTEAFF.